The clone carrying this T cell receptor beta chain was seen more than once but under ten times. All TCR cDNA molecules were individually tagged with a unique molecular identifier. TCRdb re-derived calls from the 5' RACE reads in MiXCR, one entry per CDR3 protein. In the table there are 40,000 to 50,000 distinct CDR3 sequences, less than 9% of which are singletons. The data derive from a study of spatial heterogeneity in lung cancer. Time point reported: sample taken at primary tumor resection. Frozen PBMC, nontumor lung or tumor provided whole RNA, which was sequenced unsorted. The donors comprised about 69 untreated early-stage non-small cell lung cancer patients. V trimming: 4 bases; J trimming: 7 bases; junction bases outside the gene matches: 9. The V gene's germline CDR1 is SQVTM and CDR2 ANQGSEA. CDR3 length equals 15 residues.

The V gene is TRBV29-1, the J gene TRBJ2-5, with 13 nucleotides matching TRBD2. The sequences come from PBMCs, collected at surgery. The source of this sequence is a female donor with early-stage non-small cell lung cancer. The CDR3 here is CSVGGLAGPVRTQYF. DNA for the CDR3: TGCAGCGTTGGGGGACTAGCGGGGCCCGTAAGGACCCAGTACTTC.